One and the same sample provided the 20 T cell receptor beta chains below, sequenced in a study of CXCR3-negative and CXCR3-positive naive CD8 T cells (dated by TCRdb to the late 2010s). Sequenced using a NextSeq 550. The Human TCR Profiling Kit (MiLaboratory) was used to make UMI-labeled 5' RACE TRB cDNA libraries. Once TCRdb had reprocessed the reads, it stored one entry per CDR3 protein sequence and supplied no DNA. This sample's table contains 100,000 to 150,000 distinct CDR3 sequences. The ten largest clones capture about 0.3% of the sample. The material sequenced was naive CXCR3- CD8+ T cells from blood. This specimen's cell subset or site label, interpreted: CD45RO-CCR7+CD27+CD95- naive CD8+ T cells lacking CXCR3 (TNR3-). All receptors come from a human donor in good health. Some clones in this sample may be carry-over from other donors' samples.

This rearrangement joins TRBV21-1 to TRBJ1-2; the D gene TCRdb calls, TRBD1, cannot be checked with no DNA. TRBV21-1 is marked as a pseudogene. CDR3 length: 16 residues. CDR3 region: CASSKERQGKTYGYTF.

V gene TRBV29-1 combines with J gene TRBJ2-1; with no DNA, the TCRdb D assignment of TRBD2 cannot be verified. The CDR3 sequence is 12 residues long. Germline V CDR1 and CDR2: SQVTM, ANQGSEA. CDR3 region: CSVWTRYNEQFF.

This rearrangement joins TRBV7-2 to TRBJ1-6. Germline-derived CDR1 and CDR2 are SGHTA and FQGNSA. This CDR3 has 14 amino acids. CDR3 protein: CASSLGAGGSPLHF.

V is TRBV6-6 and J is TRBJ2-2. CDR3 size: 17 residues. CDR1 is MNHNY and CDR2 is SVGAGI in the germline V gene (reference sequence). The CDR3 is CASSYGRTSSNTGELFF.

The chain recombines TRBV7-7 with TRBJ1-1; TCRdb selects TRBD1, and the lack of DNA leaves this call unchecked. CDR1 and CDR2 (germline): SSHAT, FNYEAQ (reference sequence). The CDR3 is 13 amino acids. CDR3 amino acids: CASSLGAGTEAFF.

This chain links TRBV4-2 with TRBJ1-4; TCRdb's D call, TRBD1, is unchecked because there is no DNA. Looked up from germline, CDR1 is LGHNA and CDR2 is YNFKEQ. The CDR3 consists of 18 residues. The CDR3 reads CASSQDGQGAGLNEKLFF.

This sequence joins TRBV27 and TRBJ2-1; without DNA, the TCRdb call of TRBD1 cannot be checked. The CDR3 contains 15 residues. Per germline, CDR1 MNHEY and CDR2 SMNVEV (reference sequence). CDR3 amino acids: CASASGTGGLNEQFF.

The chain uses TRBV11-2 and TRBJ2-2; TCRdb's D gene call, TRBD2, goes unchecked for lack of DNA. Germline CDR1 is SGHAT and CDR2 is FQNNGV. This CDR3 is built from 19 residues. The CDR3 loop is CASSLGRMGSNRGTGELFF.

The chain couples TRBV9 to TRBJ2-5. The CDR3 consists of 12 residues. Germline loops: CDR1 SGDLS, CDR2 YYNGEE. The CDR3: CASSVGLGTQYF. The full variable domain, its missing parts supplied by reference TRBV9 and TRBJ2-5, is DSGVTQTPKHLITATGQRVTLRCSPRSGDLSVYWYQQSLDQGLQFLIQYYNGEERAKGNILERFSAQQFPDLHSELNLSSLELGDSALYFCASSVGLGTQYFGPGTRLLVL.

The V gene is TRBV6-5, the J gene TRBJ1-1; as DNA is missing, the TRBD1 call by TCRdb cannot be tested. CDR1 and CDR2 (germline): MNHEY, SVGAGI. CDR3 length: 13 residues. The CDR3 is CASSAWTGEEAFF.

The rearrangement uses TRBV29-1 and TRBJ2-3; there is no DNA to check the TCRdb D call of TRBD1. The CDR3 totals 15 residues. CDR1 is SQVTM and CDR2 is ANQGSEA in the germline V gene. The CDR3 sequence is CSVEDRGRGRDTQYF.

The chain has TRBV5-1 and TRBJ2-7. Germline V gene data show CDR1 as SGHRS and CDR2 as YFSETQ. The CDR3 spans 14 residues. The CDR3 is CASSLAIGIDEQYF.

The CDR3 is CASSLGTGFTGELFF. J is TRBJ2-2 and V is TRBV7-8; absent DNA, TCRdb's TRBD1 call cannot be checked. CDR1 SGHVS and CDR2 FQNEAQ come from the germline V gene. This CDR3 contains 15 residues.

The rearrangement links TRBV29-1 to TRBJ1-1; lacking DNA, the TRBD1 call made by TCRdb goes unchecked. Per the germline V gene, CDR1 is SQVTM and CDR2 is ANQGSEA. The CDR3 runs 14 residues. This CDR3 reads CSVERPGGVTEAFF.

V gene TRBV12-5 combines with J gene TRBJ2-1; TCRdb proposes TRBD2, but this gene call is untestable without DNA. There are 18 residues in the CDR3. Germline lookup yields CDR1 LGHNT and CDR2 FRNRAP. CDR3 amino acids: CATALAGEKRGSYNEQFF. Filled out from reference TRBV12-5 and TRBJ2-1, the complete variable domain reads DARVTQTPRHKVTEMGQEVTMRCQPILGHNTVFWYRQTMMQGLELLAYFRNRAPLDDSGMPKDRFSAEMPDATLATLKIQPSEPRDSAVYFCATALAGEKRGSYNEQFFGPGTRLTVL.

The chain joins TRBV5-1 to TRBJ2-3; TCRdb designates TRBD1, a call that cannot be tested without DNA. Per the germline V gene, CDR1 is SGHRS and CDR2 is YFSETQ. The CDR3 is made up of 15 amino acids. The CDR3 loop is CASSYLPGPTDTQYF.

The CDR3 sequence is CASSMGSRVGRETQYF. The genes are TRBV19 and TRBJ2-5; TCRdb's D gene call, TRBD1, goes unchecked for lack of DNA. CDR3 length: 16 amino acids. Germline V gene lookup returns CDR1 LNHDA and CDR2 SQIVND (reference sequence).

The chain combines TRBV5-1 with TRBJ1-2. This CDR3 region has 15 residues. Per the germline V gene, CDR1 is SGHRS and CDR2 is YFSETQ. The CDR3 reads CASSLEPTAAYGYTF.

The rearrangement joins TRBV4-1 to TRBJ2-1; absent DNA, TCRdb's TRBD1 call cannot be checked. This CDR3 comprises 16 residues. Germline CDR1 reads MGHRA; CDR2 reads YSYEKL. CDR3 sequence reads: CASSQGPGQGANEQFF.

This rearrangement joins TRBV6-6 to TRBJ2-2. The CDR3 extends over 12 amino acids. Germline V CDR1 and CDR2: MNHNY, SVGAGI (reference sequence). The CDR3 reads CASSQSTGELFF.